In this sample, the clone carrying this T cell receptor (beta chain) turned up many times. Its target is unknown. Time point denoted: newly diagnosed GD, antithyroid drugs for less than 3 months. Researchers made the TCR library from RNA that was extracted from PBMCs. The germline V gene has CDR1 DFQATT and CDR2 SNEGSKA (reference sequence). Trimming left V 6 bases short and J 2 bases short, with 12 bases between. CDR3 length equals 13 residues. These data originate in a study of regulatory T cells in long-lasting Graves disease. Findings of the study overall: Repertoires from persistent disease leaned toward TRBV28, TRBJ1-2 and TRBJ2-5.

Both iRepertoire HTBI primers and Arm-PCR of CDR3 regions were used to build the TCR beta libraries. A single record per CDR3 protein comes from TCRdb applying MiXCR to the multiplex PCR reads. Of under 300,000 distinct CDR3 sequences in the sample, about 20% were seen once. This same sample was also part of a study on T cells in Graves' hyperthyroidism and ophthalmopathy.

Sequenced here: peripheral blood mononuclear cells (PBMCs), sampled at new diagnosis, from a patient treated with antithyroid drugs. This sequence was found in a woman younger than 45 with Graves disease. The genes are TRBV20-1 and TRBJ2-3; possibly TRBD2 for D (5 bases). The CDR3 DNA reads TGCAGTGCCCTAGGACTCACCACAGATACGCAGTATTTT. Encoded protein: CSALGLTTDTQYF.